Described below is a single T cell receptor beta chain sequence and its context. No antigen is known for it. Trimming removed 2 bases from V and 6 bases from J, with 11 bases in between. This CDR3 region has 14 residues. Germline CDR1 reads SEHNR; CDR2 reads FQNEAQ (reference sequence). The data stem from a study of vaccination and CD4 T cells after COVID-19. Sequencing of cultured CD4+ T cell DNA used the Oncomine TCR Beta short-read assay. TCRdb re-called the PCR reads through MiXCR, storing one row per CDR3 protein. The sample gives 15,000 to 20,000 distinct CDR3 sequences, about 40% of which show up once; around a quarter is in the top ten. Treatment described: roughly 10-day PBMC culture with coronavirus spike peptide pools or control peptides (ViraFEST assay).

The chain combines TRBV7-9 with TRBJ1-5; D remains unclear. This receptor was obtained from a human donor who received a COVID-19 vaccine. The source material was CD4+ T cells from blood, cultured in vitro, sampled before SARS-CoV-2 vaccination. Here the CDR3 DNA reads TGTGCCAGCAGCTTATCGACGGGTTTTCAGCCCCAGCATTTT. It yields the protein CASSLSTGFQPQHF.